This T cell receptor beta chain was sequenced in a study of OX40 agonist ivuxolimab in advanced cancers. In this sample, this clone turned up a few times. The germline gives CDR1 SGHVS, CDR2 FQNEAQ. Trimming shortened V by 4 bases and J by 0 bases, and 12 bases separated the two germline ends. This CDR3 has 16 residues. The method was immunoSEQ multiplex PCR; TCRdb's version includes in-frame clones alone and lacks a portion of them. There are 41,000 or so clones in the sample; around 85% occur only once, and under 45% lies in the top ten. The source material was CD4+ or CD8+ T cells sorted from blood, sampled in a trial of the OX40 agonist ivuxolimab. The chain employs TRBV7-8 and TRBJ1-4; no reliable D call. This sequence was found in an adult with an advanced solid tumor such as melanoma, head and neck, liver or kidney cancer. As DNA, the CDR3 is TGTGCCAGCAGCTATAGGAGGGAATCAACTAATGAAAAACTGTTTTTT. Protein sequence: CASSYRRESTNEKLFF.